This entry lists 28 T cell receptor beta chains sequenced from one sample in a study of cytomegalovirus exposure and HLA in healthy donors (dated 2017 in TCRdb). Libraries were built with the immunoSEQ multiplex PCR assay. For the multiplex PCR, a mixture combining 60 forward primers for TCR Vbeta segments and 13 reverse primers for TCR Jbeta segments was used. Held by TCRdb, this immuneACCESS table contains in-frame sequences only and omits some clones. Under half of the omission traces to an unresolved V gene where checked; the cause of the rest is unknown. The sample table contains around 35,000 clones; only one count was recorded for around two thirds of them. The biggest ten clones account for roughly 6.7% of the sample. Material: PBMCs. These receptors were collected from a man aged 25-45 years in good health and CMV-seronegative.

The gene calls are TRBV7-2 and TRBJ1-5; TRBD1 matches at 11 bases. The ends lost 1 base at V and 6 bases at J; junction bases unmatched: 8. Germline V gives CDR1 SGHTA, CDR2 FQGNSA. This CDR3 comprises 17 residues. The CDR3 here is CASSLVGGQGAFQPQHF. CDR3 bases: TGTGCCAGCAGCTTAGTAGGAGGACAGGGGGCGTTTCAGCCCCAGCATTTT. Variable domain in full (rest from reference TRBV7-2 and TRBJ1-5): GAGVSQSPSNKVTEKGKDVELRCDPISGHTALYWYRQSLGQGLEFLIYFQGNSAPDKSGLPSDRFSAERTGGSVSTLTIQRTQQEDSAVYLCASSLVGGQGAFQPQHFGDGTRLSIL.

The CDR3 sequence is CASSLGPIGQAREKLFF. In DNA form, the CDR3 reads TGTGCCAGCAGCTTAGGACCCATCGGACAGGCCAGGGAAAAACTGTTTTTT. V and J are TRBV7-2 and TRBJ1-4, with 7 bases fitting TRBD1. The CDR3 loop spans 17 amino acids. V was clipped by 1 base and J by 8 bases; unmatched bases: 13. Germline-derived CDR1 and CDR2 are SGHTA and FQGNSA.

CDR3 sequence (DNA): TGTGCCAGCTCAAAGGACAAAATCACAGATACGCAGTATTTT. It is translated as CASSKDKITDTQYF. The gene calls are TRBV18 and TRBJ2-3; TRBD1 might be the D (5 bases). The germline gives CDR1 KGHSH, CDR2 LQKENI. V was clipped by 5 bases and J by 2 bases, with 11 bases between them. The CDR3 totals 14 residues.

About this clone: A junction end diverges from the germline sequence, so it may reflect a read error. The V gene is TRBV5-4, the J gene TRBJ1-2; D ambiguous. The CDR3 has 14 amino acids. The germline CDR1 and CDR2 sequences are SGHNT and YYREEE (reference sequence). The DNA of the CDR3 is TGTGCCAGCAGCTCACGGACTGAGTCCTATGGCTACCCCTTC. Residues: CASSSRTESYGYPF.

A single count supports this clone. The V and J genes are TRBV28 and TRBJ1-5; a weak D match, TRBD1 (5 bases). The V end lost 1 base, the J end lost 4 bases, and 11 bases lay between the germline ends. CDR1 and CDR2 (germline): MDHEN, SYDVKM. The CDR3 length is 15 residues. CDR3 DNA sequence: TGTGCCAGCAGTTTATTGGGGGGGGTGAATCAGCCCCAGCATTTT. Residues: CASSLLGGVNQPQHF. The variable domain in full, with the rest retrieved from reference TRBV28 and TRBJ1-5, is DVKVTQSSRYLVKRTGEKVFLECVQDMDHENMFWYRQDPGLGLRLIYFSYDVKMKEKGDIPEGYSVSREKKERFSLILESASTNQTSMYLCASSLLGGVNQPQHFGDGTRLSIL.

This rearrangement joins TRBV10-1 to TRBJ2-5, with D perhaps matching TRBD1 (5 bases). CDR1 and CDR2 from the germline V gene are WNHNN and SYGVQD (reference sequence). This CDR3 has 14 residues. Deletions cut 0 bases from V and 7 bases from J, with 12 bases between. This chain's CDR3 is CASSESSGAGTQYF. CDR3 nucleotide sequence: TGCGCCAGCAGTGAGTCGTCTGGGGCTGGGACCCAGTACTTC.

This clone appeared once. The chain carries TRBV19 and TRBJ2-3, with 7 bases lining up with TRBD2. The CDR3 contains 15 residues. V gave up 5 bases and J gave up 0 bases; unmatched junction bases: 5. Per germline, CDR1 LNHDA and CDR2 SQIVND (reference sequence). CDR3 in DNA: TGTGCCAGTAGTCCGGGGGGAGCTAGCACAGATACGCAGTATTTT. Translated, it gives CASSPGGASTDTQYF. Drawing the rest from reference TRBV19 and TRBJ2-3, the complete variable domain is DGGITQSPKYLFRKEGQNVTLSCEQNLNHDAMYWYRQDPGQGLRLIYYSQIVNDFQKGDIAEGYSVSREKKESFPLTVTSAQKNPTAFYLCASSPGGASTDTQYFGPGTRLTVL.

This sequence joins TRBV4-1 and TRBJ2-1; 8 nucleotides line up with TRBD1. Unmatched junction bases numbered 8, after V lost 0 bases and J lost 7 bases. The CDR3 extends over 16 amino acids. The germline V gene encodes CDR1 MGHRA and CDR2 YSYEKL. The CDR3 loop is CASSQDPRQGINEQFF. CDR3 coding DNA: TGCGCCAGCAGCCAAGATCCGAGACAGGGGATAAATGAGCAGTTCTTC.

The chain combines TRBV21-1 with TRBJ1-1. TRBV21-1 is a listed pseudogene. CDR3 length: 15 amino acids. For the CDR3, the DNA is TGTGCCAGCAGCAAAGCCCGGGAGGGGAACACTGAAGCTTTCTTT. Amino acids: CASSKAREGNTEAFF.

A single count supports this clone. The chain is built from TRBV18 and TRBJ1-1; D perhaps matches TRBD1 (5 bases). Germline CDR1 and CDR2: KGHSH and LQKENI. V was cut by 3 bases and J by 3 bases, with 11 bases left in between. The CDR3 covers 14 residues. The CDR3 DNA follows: TGTGCCAGCTCACCCCCGGCGGGGGACACTGAAGCTTTCTTT. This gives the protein CASSPPAGDTEAFF.

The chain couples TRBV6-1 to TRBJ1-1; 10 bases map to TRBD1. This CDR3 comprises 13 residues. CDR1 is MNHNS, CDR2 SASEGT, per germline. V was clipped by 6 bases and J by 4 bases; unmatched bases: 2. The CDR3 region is CASSGQGVTEAFF. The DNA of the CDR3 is TGTGCCAGCAGCGGACAGGGGGTCACTGAAGCTTTCTTT.

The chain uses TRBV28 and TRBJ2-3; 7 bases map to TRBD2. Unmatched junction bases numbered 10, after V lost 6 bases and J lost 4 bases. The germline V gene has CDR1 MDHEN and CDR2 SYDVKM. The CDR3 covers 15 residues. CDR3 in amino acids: CASSRGGSAADTQYF. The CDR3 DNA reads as TGTGCCAGCAGCCGCGGCGGGAGCGCGGCAGATACGCAGTATTTT.

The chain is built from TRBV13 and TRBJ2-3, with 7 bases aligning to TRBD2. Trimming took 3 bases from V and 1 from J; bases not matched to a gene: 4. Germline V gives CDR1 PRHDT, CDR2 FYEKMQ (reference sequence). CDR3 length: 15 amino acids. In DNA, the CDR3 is TGTGCCAGCAGCTTCGGCGGGAGTGGCACAGATACGCAGTATTTT. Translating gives CASSFGGSGTDTQYF.

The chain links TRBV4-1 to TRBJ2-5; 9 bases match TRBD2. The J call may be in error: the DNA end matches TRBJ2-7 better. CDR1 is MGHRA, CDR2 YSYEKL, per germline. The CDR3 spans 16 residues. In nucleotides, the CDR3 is TGCGCCAGCAAGGGCGGGAGGGCGTTGGGGACCTACGAGCAGTACTTC. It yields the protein CASKGGRALGTYEQYF.

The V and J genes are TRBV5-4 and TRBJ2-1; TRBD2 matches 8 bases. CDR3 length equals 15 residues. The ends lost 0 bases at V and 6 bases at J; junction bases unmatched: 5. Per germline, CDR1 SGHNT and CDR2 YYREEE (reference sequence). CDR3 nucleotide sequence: TGTGCCAGCAGCTTGGGAGGGACTAGGCTCAATGAGCAGTTCTTC. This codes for CASSLGGTRLNEQFF.

The CDR3 reads CASSGLAGKETQYF. The CDR3 DNA reads TGCGCCAGCAGTGGGCTAGCGGGAAAAGAGACCCAGTACTTC. The rearrangement joins TRBV5-1 to TRBJ2-5; 9 bases are shared with TRBD2. Trimming at V came to 5 bases and at J to 3 bases, leaving 5 bases not matched to a gene. The CDR3 runs 14 residues. Germline assignment: CDR1 SGHRS and CDR2 YFSETQ. Complete variable domain (other parts from reference TRBV5-1 and TRBJ2-5): KAGVTQTPRYLIKTRGQQVTLSCSPISGHRSVSWYQQTPGQGLQFLFEYFSETQRNKGNFPGRFSGRQFSNSRSEMNVSTLELGDSALYLCASSGLAGKETQYFGPGTRLLVL.

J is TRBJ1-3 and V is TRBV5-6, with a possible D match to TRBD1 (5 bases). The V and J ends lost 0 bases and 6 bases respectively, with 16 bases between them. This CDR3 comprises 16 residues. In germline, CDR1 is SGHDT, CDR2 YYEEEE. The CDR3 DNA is TGTGCCAGCAGCTTGGGCCCCCCCGGACAAGAAAACACCATATATTTT. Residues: CASSLGPPGQENTIYF.

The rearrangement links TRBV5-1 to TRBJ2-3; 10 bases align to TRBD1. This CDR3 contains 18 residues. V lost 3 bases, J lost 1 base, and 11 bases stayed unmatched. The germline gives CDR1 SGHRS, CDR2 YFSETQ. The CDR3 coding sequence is TGCGCCAGCAGCTACTCCCCGGGACAGGGGTTTGGCACAGATACGCAGTATTTT. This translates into CASSYSPGQGFGTDTQYF.

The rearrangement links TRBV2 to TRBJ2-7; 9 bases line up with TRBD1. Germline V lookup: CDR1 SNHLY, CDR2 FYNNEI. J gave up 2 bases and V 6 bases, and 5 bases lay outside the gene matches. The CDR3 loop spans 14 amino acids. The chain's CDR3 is CASRGTGRAYEQYF. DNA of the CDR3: TGTGCCAGCAGGGGGACAGGGCGCGCCTACGAGCAGTACTTC.

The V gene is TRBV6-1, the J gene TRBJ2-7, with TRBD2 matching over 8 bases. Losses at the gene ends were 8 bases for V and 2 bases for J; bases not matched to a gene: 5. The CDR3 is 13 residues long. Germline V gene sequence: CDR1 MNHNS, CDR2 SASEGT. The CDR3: CASRSGTTYEQYF. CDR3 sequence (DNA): TGTGCCAGCCGTAGCGGGACCACCTACGAGCAGTACTTC.

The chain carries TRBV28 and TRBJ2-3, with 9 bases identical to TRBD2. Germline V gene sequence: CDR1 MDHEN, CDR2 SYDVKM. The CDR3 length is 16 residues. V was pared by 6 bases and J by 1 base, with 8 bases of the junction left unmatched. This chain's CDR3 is CASSPPAGGGTDTQYF. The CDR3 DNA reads TGTGCCAGCAGCCCTCCGGCGGGAGGGGGCACAGATACGCAGTATTTT.

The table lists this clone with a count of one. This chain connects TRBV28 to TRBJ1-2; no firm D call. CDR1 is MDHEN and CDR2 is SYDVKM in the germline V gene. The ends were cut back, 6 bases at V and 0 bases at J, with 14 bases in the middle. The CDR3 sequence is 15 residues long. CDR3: CASRTNTESNYGYTF. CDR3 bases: TGTGCCAGCAGGACCAATACAGAATCTAACTATGGCTACACCTTC.

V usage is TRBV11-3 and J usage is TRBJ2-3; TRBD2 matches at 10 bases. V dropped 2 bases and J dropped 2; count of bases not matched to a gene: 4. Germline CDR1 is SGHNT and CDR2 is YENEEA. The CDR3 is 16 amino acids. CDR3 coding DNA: TGTGCCAGCAGCTTACGGACTAGCGGCAACACAGATACGCAGTATTTT. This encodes CASSLRTSGNTDTQYF.

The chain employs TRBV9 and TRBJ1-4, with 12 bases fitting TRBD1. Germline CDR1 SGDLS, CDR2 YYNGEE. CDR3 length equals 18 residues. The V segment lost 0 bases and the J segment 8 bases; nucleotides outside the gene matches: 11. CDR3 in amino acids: CASSVATGTGGSGEKLFF. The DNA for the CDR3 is TGTGCCAGCAGCGTAGCAACCGGGACAGGGGGCTCAGGGGAAAAACTGTTTTTT.

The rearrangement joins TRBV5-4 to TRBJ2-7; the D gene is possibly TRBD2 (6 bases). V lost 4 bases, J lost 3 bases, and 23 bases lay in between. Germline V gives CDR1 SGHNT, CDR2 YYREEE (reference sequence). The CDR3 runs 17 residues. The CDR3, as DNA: TGTGCCAGCAGCCCCGCGGGTTACGGGAGTGGGAGCTACGAGCAGTACTTC. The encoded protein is CASSPAGYGSGSYEQYF.

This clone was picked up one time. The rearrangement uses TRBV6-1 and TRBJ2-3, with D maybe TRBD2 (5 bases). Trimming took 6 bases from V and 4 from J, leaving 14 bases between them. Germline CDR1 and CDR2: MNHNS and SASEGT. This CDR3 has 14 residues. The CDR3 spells CASSEGVGPDTQYF. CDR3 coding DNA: TGTGCCAGCAGCGAGGGAGTAGGGCCAGATACGCAGTATTTT.

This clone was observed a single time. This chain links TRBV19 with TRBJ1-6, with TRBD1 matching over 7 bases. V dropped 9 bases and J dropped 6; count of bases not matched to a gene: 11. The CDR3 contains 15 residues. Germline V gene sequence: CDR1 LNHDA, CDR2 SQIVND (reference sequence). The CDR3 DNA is TGTGCCAGCCGAAAACAGGGGCCTTCTAATTCACCCCTCCACTTT. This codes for CASRKQGPSNSPLHF.

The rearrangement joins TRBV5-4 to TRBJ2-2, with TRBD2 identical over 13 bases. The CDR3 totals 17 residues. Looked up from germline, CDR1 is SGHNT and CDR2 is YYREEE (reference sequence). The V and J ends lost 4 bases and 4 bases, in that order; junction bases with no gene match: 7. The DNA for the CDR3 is TGTGCCAGCAGCAGTGGGACTAGCGGGGTTATCACCGGGGAGCTGTTTTTT. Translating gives CASSSGTSGVITGELFF.